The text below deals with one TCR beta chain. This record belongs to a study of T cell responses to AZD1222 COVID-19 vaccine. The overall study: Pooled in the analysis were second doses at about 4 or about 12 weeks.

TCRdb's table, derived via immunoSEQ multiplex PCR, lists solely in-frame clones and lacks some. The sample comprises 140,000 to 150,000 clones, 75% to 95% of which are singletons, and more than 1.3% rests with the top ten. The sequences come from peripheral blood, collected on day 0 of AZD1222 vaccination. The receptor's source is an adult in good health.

DNA of the CDR3: TGTGCCAGTAGTATAGAGGGGGCTGGAAACACCATATATTTT. Translation: CASSIEGAGNTIYF. The chain is built from TRBV19 and TRBJ1-3, with D tentatively TRBD1 (5 bases). Germline CDR1 reads LNHDA; CDR2 reads SQIVND (reference sequence). This CDR3 is 14 amino acids long. V lost 0 bases to trimming and J lost 2 bases, with 5 bases between them.